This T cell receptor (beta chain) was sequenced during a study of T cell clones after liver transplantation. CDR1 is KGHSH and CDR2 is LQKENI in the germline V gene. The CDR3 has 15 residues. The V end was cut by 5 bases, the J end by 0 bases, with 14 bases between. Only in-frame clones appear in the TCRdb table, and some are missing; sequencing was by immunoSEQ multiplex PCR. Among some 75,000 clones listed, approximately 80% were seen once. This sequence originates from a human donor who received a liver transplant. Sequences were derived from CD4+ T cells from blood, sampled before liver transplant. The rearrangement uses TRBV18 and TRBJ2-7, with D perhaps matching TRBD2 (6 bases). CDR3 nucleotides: TGTGCCAGCTCAACCCGGGACGGGAGCTCCTACGAGCAGTACTTC. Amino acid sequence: CASSTRDGSSYEQYF.